This TCR beta chain originates from a study of blood T cell repertoires in COVID-19. In the authors' workflow: Using reference gene primer amplification, nucleated cell counts were estimated. Method: immunoSEQ multiplex PCR; TCRdb's copy keeps in-frame clones and lacks some. The DNA was the basis for D and trimming; V, J and clone size are from that table. The table has fewer than 200,000 clones, 79% seen once; the top ten hold about 7.8%. The material sequenced was peripheral blood. The sequence came from a woman aged 55-75 years with COVID-19, enrolled during active disease.

The CDR3 region has the DNA TGTGCCAGCAGCGACAGGACCCCTGGTGGCTACACCTTC. This sequence encodes CASSDRTPGGYTF. The chain joins TRBV6-6 to TRBJ1-2; D is possibly TRBD1 (6 bases). Germline-derived CDR1 and CDR2 are MNHNY and SVGAGI (reference sequence). Trimming cost V 6 bases and J 7 bases, with 15 bases left between them. The CDR3 sequence is 13 residues long.